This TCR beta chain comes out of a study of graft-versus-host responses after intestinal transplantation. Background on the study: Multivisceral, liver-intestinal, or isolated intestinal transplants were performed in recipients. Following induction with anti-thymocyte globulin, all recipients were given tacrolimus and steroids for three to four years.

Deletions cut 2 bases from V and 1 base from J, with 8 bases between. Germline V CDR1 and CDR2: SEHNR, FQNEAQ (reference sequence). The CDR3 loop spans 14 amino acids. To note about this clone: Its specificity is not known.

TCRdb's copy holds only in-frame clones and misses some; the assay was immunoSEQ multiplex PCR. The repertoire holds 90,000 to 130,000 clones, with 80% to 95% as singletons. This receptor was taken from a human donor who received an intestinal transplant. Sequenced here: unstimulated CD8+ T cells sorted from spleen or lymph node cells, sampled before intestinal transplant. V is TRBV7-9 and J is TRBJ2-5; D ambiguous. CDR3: CASSLNPVQETQYF. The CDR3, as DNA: TGTGCCAGCAGCTTAAATCCAGTCCAAGAGACCCAGTACTTC. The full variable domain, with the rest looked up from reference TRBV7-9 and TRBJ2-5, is DTGVSQNPRHKITKRGQNVTFRCDPISEHNRLYWYRQTLGQGPEFLTYFQNEAQLEKSRLLSDRFSAERPKGSFSTLEIQRTEQGDSAMYLCASSLNPVQETQYFGPGTRLLVL.